These T cell receptor beta chains were read from a single sample in a study of control samples from healthy donors and cancer patients. Clones were read by immunoSEQ multiplex PCR, and TCRdb kept only the in-frame ones, dropping some. This sample carries 180,000 or so clones, 93% of them seen once, and the ten largest clones take over 4%. The sample was blood. The receptors come from a woman aged 60-75 years in good health. Each CDR3 is given with its conserved first and last residue. Each record gives: CDR3 DNA, CDR3 protein, J gene, clone size, D gene, V gene. D genes are given only for firm matches. Size values are once, few and many counts, or a class for expanded clones, and some rows have none.

TGCGCCAGCAGCCAACGGGGACAGGGTGTCGCAGATACGCAGTATTTT | CASSQRGQGVADTQYF | TRBJ2-3 | - | TRBD1 | TRBV4-1
TGTGCCAGCAGTGGACTAGCGGAGAGCAATGAGCAGTTCTTC | CASSGLAESNEQFF | TRBJ2-1 | - | TRBD2 | TRBV3-1/TRBV3-2
TGTGCCAGCAGCCAAGGGAGGGGCCTAGCGGGGCAAGAGACCCAGTACTTC | CASSQGRGLAGQETQYF | TRBJ2-5 | - | TRBD2 | TRBV4-2
TGTGCCAGCAGCCCGCGGGGTGAGCAGTTCTTC | CASSPRGEQFF | TRBJ2-1 | - | - | TRBV7-8
TGTGCCAGCAGCCGCCTCGGACAGGCTAACTATGGCTACACCTTC | CASSRLGQANYGYTF | TRBJ1-2 | - | TRBD1 | TRBV13
TGTGCCAGCAGCCCCGGGACTAGCGGGGCCTCTGGGGCCAACGTCCTGACTTTC | CASSPGTSGASGANVLTF | TRBJ2-6 | - | TRBD2 | TRBV16
TGTGCCAGCAGCTTAACGGGGGCTGGCACAGATACGCAGTATTTT | CASSLTGAGTDTQYF | TRBJ2-3 | - | - | TRBV7-9
TGTGCCAGCAGTCCGAGCAACAATCAGCCCCAGCATTTT | CASSPSNNQPQHF | TRBJ1-5 | once | - | TRBV6-2/TRBV6-3
TGTGCCAGCAGCAGACGAGAACTTCGGGACAGCCTTGCCAAAAGAATGTCCTACGAGCAGTACTTC | CASSRRELRDSLAKRMSYEQYF | TRBJ2-7 | - | - | TRBV21-1
TGTGCCAGCAGCTCATCCGGGACAGTCGATGAAAAACTGTTTTTT | CASSSSGTVDEKLFF | TRBJ1-4 | - | TRBD1 | TRBV7-9
TGTGCCATCAGTACAGGGACGAACACTGAAGCTTTCTTT | CAISTGTNTEAFF | TRBJ1-1 | - | - | TRBV10-3
TGTGCCAGCAGCTTAGGGGACAGGGAGGGGGAGACCCAGTACTTC | CASSLGDREGETQYF | TRBJ2-5 | once | TRBD1 | TRBV11-2
TGCGCCAGCAGCTTGGATACAGGGGGCAGGGAAAAACTGTTTTTT | CASSLDTGGREKLFF | TRBJ1-4 | - | TRBD1 | TRBV5-1